This is a list of T cell receptor beta chains from one sample in a study of T cell repertoires in cytomegalovirus infection. These receptors lack a known antigen. TCRdb re-derived calls from the reads in MiXCR, one entry per CDR3 protein. The table shows 650,000 to 850,000 distinct CDR3 sequences, with around 29% occurring only once. The source material was cultured CD8+ T cells from PBMCs, sampled from culture after CMV antigen stimulation. The source of these receptors is a human donor in good health (CMV status not recorded). Some clones in this sample may be carry-over from other donors' samples. Each CDR3 is given without its conserved first and last residue.

TRBJ2-1 12 TRBV7-9 ASSLVVSREEQF
TRBJ2-3 14 TRBV7-3 ASSPGASGLWHTQY
TRBJ2-3 14 TRBV2 ASISRASGETDTQY
TRBJ2-2 17 TRBV7-2 ASSPRLAGTPPNTGELF
TRBJ2-3 14 TRBV7-8 ASSFPRAGSTDTQY
TRBJ1-4 13 TRBV5-6 ASSLAGHVNEKLF
TRBJ1-4 13 TRBV14 ASSQDWGSREKLF
TRBJ1-5 12 TRBV7-2 ASSYFDSPGPQH
TRBJ1-5 17 TRBV19 ASSMEEGTLVTGDQPQH
TRBJ2-2 16 TRBV7-6 ASSLGPAGGPYTGELF
TRBJ1-2 9 TRBV29-1 SVGGAYGYT
TRBJ2-2 14 TRBV9 ASSPFSGEHTGELF
TRBJ1-1 11 TRBV27 ASSFGGDAEAF
TRBJ2-1 13 TRBV18 ASSPGGVLPNEQF
TRBJ2-1 10 TRBV7-9 ASSLYRDEQF
TRBJ1-3 12 TRBV2 ASLRATSGNTIY
TRBJ2-5 12 TRBV15 ATSRAGVQETQY
TRBJ1-2 13 TRBV7-9 ASSSGTEYNYGYT
TRBJ1-5 16 TRBV20-1 SARGGQGAPYSNQPQH
TRBJ2-3 14 TRBV20-1 SARPRTGVREDTQY
TRBJ2-2 12 TRBV12-3/TRBV12-4 ASSSLIGAGELF
TRBJ1-1 13 TRBV19 ASSPLEGLNTEAF